The rows below give T cell receptor beta chains drawn from one sample of a study of cytomegalovirus exposure and HLA in healthy donors. Profiled with immunoSEQ multiplex PCR; TCRdb holds only in-frame clones, not every one. The profile shows around 220,000 clones, approximately 80% of them singletons. The material sequenced was PBMCs. The receptor source for this set is a middle-aged man in good health and CMV-seronegative. The CDR3 runs from the conserved cysteine through the conserved F or W. Only some rows state a clone size, as once, few, many or a class for expanded clones.

TRBV29-1	NA	NA	CSVGSGRASYEQYF
TRBV7-8	TRBJ2-7	once	CASSPSGLPSSYEQYF
TRBV27	TRBJ1-1	once	CASSYGQGRMNTEAFF
TRBV11-2	NA	NA	CASSLEGMPYEQYF
TRBV19	TRBJ1-1	NA	CASSIGSGTEAFF
TRBV6-6	TRBJ2-1	NA	CASSDRVDEQFF
TRBV18	TRBJ1-4	NA	CASSPPTGNSGLFF
TRBV28	TRBJ2-1	NA	CASSLYPTGTNNEQFF
TRBV28	TRBJ2-7	once	CASSTSYEQYF
TRBV27	TRBJ2-3	NA	CASSLSWRELADTQYF
TRBV5-4	TRBJ2-5	NA	CASSLILASGGASETQYF
TRBV7-9	TRBJ1-1	NA	CASSLDRAADAFF
TRBV11-3	TRBJ2-3	NA	CASSLGGGDKSTDTQYF
TRBV9	TRBJ1-2	NA	CASSVATEWAGGGYTF
TRBV4-2	TRBJ2-5	few	CASSLRRGETQYF
TRBV5-1	TRBJ2-5	NA	CASSLVGAGGRETQYF
TRBV6-6	TRBJ2-3	NA	CASSIWRGSTDTQYF
TRBV6-6	TRBJ1-1	NA	CASSLPGDTEAFF
TRBV6-5	TRBJ1-2	NA	CASSSPKPGTGFGYTF
TRBV7-9	TRBJ1-2	NA	CASSLQGGERNGYTF
TRBV5-4	TRBJ2-3	NA	CASSSGTSGRGGTDTQYF
TRBV11-2	TRBJ2-7	few	CASSPQTGGFSYEQYF
TRBV27	TRBJ1-5	NA	CASSPTGGDVAQHF
TRBV4-2	TRBJ2-3	NA	CASSQDQGTDTQYF
TRBV27	TRBJ1-2	once	CASRGGPGVGYTF
TRBV5-6	TRBJ2-5	NA	CASSTETGTLETQYF
TRBV5-1	TRBJ2-5	NA	CASSLPGAETQYF